This T cell receptor (beta chain) was recorded in a study of T cells after yellow fever vaccination. This CDR3 is built from 13 residues. Trimming took 5 bases from V and 3 from J, leaving 11 bases between them. CDR1 and CDR2 (germline): DFQATT, SNEGSKA (reference sequence). 5'RACE template switching generated TCR cDNA, adding a universal primer site and UMIs. TCRdb analysed the 5' RACE reads with MiXCR anew, one entry per CDR3 protein. The table lists around 320,000 distinct CDR3 sequences, about 10% of them singletons, with about 3.7% in the top ten. The source material was CD4+ T cells sorted from PBMCs, sampled 5 days after the yellow fever booster vaccination. The source of this sequence is a man aged 18 to 30 who received the YFV17D yellow fever vaccine. This chain joins TRBV20-1 and TRBJ2-4; D is unclear. CDR3 DNA sequence: TGCAGTGCTCCAGAAAGAAGCAAAAACATTCAGTACTTC. Its protein product is CSAPERSKNIQYF.